The 21 T cell receptor beta chains below come from one sample, sequenced in a study of blood T cell repertoires in COVID-19. Assay used: immunoSEQ multiplex PCR; TCRdb lists only in-frame clones, some missing. The sample contains about 170,000 clones, 85% to 95% of which appear only once. The sequencing sample was made of peripheral blood. Receptors originate from a man aged 45-65 years with acute or convalescent COVID-19.

This sequence joins TRBV4-1 and TRBJ1-5; TRBD1 aligns across 7 bases. The germline CDR1 and CDR2 sequences are MGHRA and YSYEKL. The CDR3 spans 15 residues. Trimming at V came to 4 bases and at J to 1 base, leaving 4 bases not matched to a gene. The CDR3, as DNA: TGCGCCAGCAGCCCGGTCAGGGGGAGCAATCAGCCCCAGCATTTT. Amino acid sequence: CASSPVRGSNQPQHF.

In its sample, this clone was seen a few times. V is TRBV19 and J is TRBJ2-7; D unclear. CDR1 and CDR2 (germline): LNHDA, SQIVND (reference sequence). The CDR3 sequence is 13 residues long. Trimming removed 4 bases at V and 6 bases at J, with 13 bases between. CDR3 sequence: CASSKSRVGEQYF. The CDR3 nucleotides are TGTGCCAGTAGTAAAAGTCGGGTCGGCGAGCAGTACTTC.

V and J are TRBV28 and TRBJ2-2, with 10 bases matching TRBD1. The CDR3 extends over 15 amino acids. The ends lost 6 bases at V and 3 bases at J; junction bases unmatched: 4. Per the germline V gene, CDR1 is MDHEN and CDR2 is SYDVKM. CDR3 amino acids: CASRRTGGDTGELFF. CDR3 nucleotide sequence: TGTGCCAGCAGGAGGACAGGGGGGGACACCGGGGAGCTGTTTTTT.

The chain links TRBV10-1 to TRBJ2-2; D call uncertain. Per germline, CDR1 WNHNN and CDR2 SYGVQD (reference sequence). The CDR3 sequence is 17 residues long. V was pared by 0 bases and J by 2 bases, with 13 bases between. CDR3 sequence (DNA): TGCGCCAGCAGTGAGTCCGGTTCGAGCCGAAACACCGGGGAGCTGTTTTTT. It encodes CASSESGSSRNTGELFF.

This chain links TRBV28 with TRBJ1-4; D may be TRBD1 (6 bases). V was clipped by 5 bases and J by 8 bases, with 15 bases between them. Germline values: CDR1 MDHEN, CDR2 SYDVKM. This CDR3 contains 14 residues. CDR3 sequence: CASSLPGQKEKLFF. As DNA, the CDR3 is TGTGCCAGCAGTCTACCTGGACAGAAAGAAAAACTGTTTTTT. The full variable domain, rest sourced from reference TRBV28 and TRBJ1-4, is DVKVTQSSRYLVKRTGEKVFLECVQDMDHENMFWYRQDPGLGLRLIYFSYDVKMKEKGDIPEGYSVSREKKERFSLILESASTNQTSMYLCASSLPGQKEKLFFGSGTQLSVL.

The CDR3 DNA reads as TGTGCCAGCAGCTTGGCCCCCGGGGTAGCGGGAGGGCCTGGATACGAGCAGTACTTC. Translation: CASSLAPGVAGGPGYEQYF. The genes are TRBV5-6 and TRBJ2-7; TRBD2 aligns across 11 bases. The CDR3 sequence is 19 residues long. From germline, CDR1 is SGHDT and CDR2 YYEEEE. V gave up 0 bases and J gave up 4 bases; unmatched junction bases: 15.

The chain uses TRBV7-9 and TRBJ2-7; D may be TRBD1 (5 bases). The CDR3 has 15 residues. Trimming removed 1 base at V and 2 bases at J, with 12 bases between. Per the germline V gene, CDR1 is SEHNR and CDR2 is FQNEAQ (reference sequence). The CDR3 DNA is TGTGCCAGCAGCTTAGAGGGGTATAACCCCTACGAGCAGTACTTC. The encoded protein is CASSLEGYNPYEQYF. The full variable domain, rest sourced from reference TRBV7-9 and TRBJ2-7, is DTGVSQNPRHKITKRGQNVTFRCDPISEHNRLYWYRQTLGQGPEFLTYFQNEAQLEKSRLLSDRFSAERPKGSFSTLEIQRTEQGDSAMYLCASSLEGYNPYEQYFGPGTRLTVT.

The J gene is TRBJ1-1, the V gene TRBV11-2; D is perhaps TRBD1 (5 bases). V lost 2 bases, J lost 4 bases, and 11 bases lay in between. The CDR3 contains 14 residues. CDR1 and CDR2 from the germline V gene are SGHAT and FQNNGV. CDR3 DNA: TGTGCCAGCAGCTTAAGGGGATTTGCCACTGAAGCTTTCTTT. As protein: CASSLRGFATEAFF.

The rearrangement links TRBV6-2 or TRBV6-3 to TRBJ2-7, with 8 positions matching TRBD1. Trimming at V came to 5 bases and at J to 2 bases, leaving 5 bases not matched to a gene. The germline V gene encodes CDR1 MNHEY and CDR2 SVGEGT. This CDR3 has 14 amino acids. The CDR3 loop is CASSRQGAAYEQYV. Written as DNA, the CDR3 is TGTGCCAGCAGTCGTCAGGGGGCAGCCTACGAGCAGTACGTC.

The V gene is TRBV7-9, the J gene TRBJ2-1; 11 bases match TRBD2. Germline trimming cut 5 bases from V and 8 bases from J; bases unmatched to any gene: 8. The germline gives CDR1 SEHNR, CDR2 FQNEAQ (reference sequence). CDR3 length equals 15 residues. The CDR3 coding sequence is TGTGCCAGCAGCCCCCCGGGGACTAGCGGCGATGAGCAGTTCTTC. Residues: CASSPPGTSGDEQFF.

The chain is built from TRBV20-1 and TRBJ2-7; TRBD2 agrees at 9 bases. The germline CDR1 and CDR2 sequences are DFQATT and SNEGSKA (reference sequence). This CDR3 comprises 13 residues. V dropped 3 bases and J dropped 2; count of bases not matched to a gene: 2. The CDR3 DNA follows: TGCAGTGCTAGTCTAGCGGGGACCTACGAGCAGTACTTC. Its protein is CSASLAGTYEQYF.

The chain is built from TRBV7-3 and TRBJ2-3; 7 bases line up with TRBD2. The CDR3 has 15 amino acids. After removal of 2 bases from V and 8 bases from J, the junction contained 10 bases not matched to a gene. The germline gives CDR1 SGHTA, CDR2 FQGTGA. The CDR3 coding sequence is TGTGCCAGCAGCTTAGCGGGGGTACCGGGGGGTACGCAGTATTTT. It yields the protein CASSLAGVPGGTQYF.

The J gene is TRBJ2-5, the V gene TRBV6-5, with D tentatively TRBD2 (7 bases). Germline CDR1 is MNHEY and CDR2 is SVGAGI. CDR3 length: 15 residues. V was shortened by 2 bases and J by 1 base, with 11 bases between the two germline ends. The CDR3: CASSYGGGLQETQYF. The CDR3 nucleotides read TGTGCCAGCAGTTACGGGGGGGGCCTCCAAGAGACCCAGTACTTC.

This chain joins TRBV28 and TRBJ2-3, with a possible D match to TRBD2 (7 bases). Trimming left V 7 bases short and J 8 bases short, with 22 bases between. This CDR3 has 15 amino acids. Germline V gene lookup returns CDR1 MDHEN and CDR2 SYDVKM. The chain's CDR3 is CASKAGSGGRGTQYF. DNA for the CDR3: TGTGCCAGCAAAGCGGGTTCGGGGGGCCGGGGTACGCAGTATTTT. Looking up the rest from reference TRBV28 and TRBJ2-3 gives the full variable domain: DVKVTQSSRYLVKRTGEKVFLECVQDMDHENMFWYRQDPGLGLRLIYFSYDVKMKEKGDIPEGYSVSREKKERFSLILESASTNQTSMYLCASKAGSGGRGTQYFGPGTRLTVL.

The V gene is TRBV19, the J gene TRBJ1-6; 9 bases are a match to TRBD1. Germline V gene data show CDR1 as LNHDA and CDR2 as SQIVND (reference sequence). This CDR3 comprises 17 residues. The J segment lost 7 bases and the V segment lost 3 bases, leaving 10 bases of the junction unmatched. Here the CDR3 reads CASSIPLQGAGNSPLHF. The CDR3 DNA is TGTGCCAGTAGTATCCCCCTACAGGGGGCAGGGAATTCACCCCTCCACTTT.

The chain couples TRBV19 to TRBJ1-1, with a weak D call TRBD1 (6 bases). The germline gives CDR1 LNHDA, CDR2 SQIVND (reference sequence). With 5 bases removed from V and 8 bases from J, the gap between germline ends came to 12 bases. The CDR3 covers 12 residues. CDR3 protein: CASSAQGHEAFF. In DNA, the CDR3 is TGTGCCAGTAGTGCGCAGGGACACGAAGCTTTCTTT.

This chain joins TRBV5-1 and TRBJ1-2, with 9 bases fitting TRBD1. Germline lookup yields CDR1 SGHRS and CDR2 YFSETQ. The CDR3 runs to 13 residues. V lost 4 bases and J lost 8; bases outside the gene matches: 6. CDR3 residues: CASSGGQGFGYTF. The CDR3, as DNA: TGCGCCAGCAGCGGAGGACAGGGGTTCGGCTACACCTTC.

V is TRBV7-9 and J is TRBJ2-7, with TRBD2 matching 8 bases. Germline lookup yields CDR1 SEHNR and CDR2 FQNEAQ (reference sequence). The V gene end was trimmed by 4 bases and the J gene end by 5 bases; junction bases not matched to a gene: 7. This CDR3 contains 14 residues. The CDR3 reads CASSWTSKSHEQYF. DNA for the CDR3: TGTGCCAGCAGCTGGACTAGCAAGTCACACGAGCAGTACTTC.

V is TRBV7-9 and J is TRBJ2-1; 12 bases are shared with TRBD2. CDR1 SEHNR and CDR2 FQNEAQ come from the germline V gene (reference sequence). J was trimmed by 3 bases and V by 5 bases; bases with no gene match: 8. CDR3 length: 17 amino acids. CDR3 coding DNA: TGTGCCAGCAGCCGATCTAGCGGGAGGGCCATCTACAATGAGCAGTTCTTC. Its protein is CASSRSSGRAIYNEQFF.

The chain recombines TRBV5-6 with TRBJ1-5; maybe TRBD1 (5 bases). The V end lost 2 bases, the J end lost 4 bases, and 10 bases lay between the germline ends. The CDR3 contains 14 residues. Per germline, CDR1 SGHDT and CDR2 YYEEEE. Here the CDR3 DNA reads TGTGCCAGCAGCTTAGGACATCCAAATCAGCCCCAGCATTTT. It translates to CASSLGHPNQPQHF.

The chain employs TRBV6-5 and TRBJ2-1; the match to TRBD1 covers 9 bases. This CDR3 region has 15 residues. The V gene's germline CDR1 is MNHEY and CDR2 SVGAGI. J lost 6 bases, V lost 8 bases, and 11 bases had no gene match. The CDR3 sequence: CASPPGQGLGNEQFF. The CDR3 DNA reads TGTGCCAGCCCCCCGGGACAGGGTTTAGGCAATGAGCAGTTCTTC.